Listed here are 3 T cell receptor beta chains from one sample, sequenced in a study of vaccination and CD4 T cells after COVID-19. These receptors have no known antigen. Treatment specified: roughly 10-day PBMC culture with coronavirus spike peptide pools or control peptides (ViraFEST assay). The Oncomine TCR Beta short-read assay sequenced DNA from cultured CD4+ T cells. In TCRdb, the PCR reads were re-called with MiXCR into one record per CDR3 protein. This sample carries some 16,000 distinct CDR3 sequences, 35% to 40% of them seen once, and the ten largest clones take 12%. The sample was CD4+ T cells from blood, cultured in vitro. The receptors derive from a human donor who had recovered from COVID-19.

The chain uses TRBV5-1 and TRBJ2-3; TRBD1 might be the D (5 bases). V lost 0 bases to trimming and J lost 0 bases, with 14 bases between them. The CDR3 is 17 amino acids. The V gene's germline CDR1 is SGHRS and CDR2 YFSETQ. The CDR3 coding sequence is TGCGCCAGCAGCTTGGGATCAGGGATTGGGAGCACAGATACGCAGTATTTT. As protein: CASSLGSGIGSTDTQYF.

The DNA of the CDR3 is TGTGCCAGCAGTTTACTAGATCAAGAGACCCAGTACTTC. As protein: CASSLLDQETQYF. This chain connects TRBV12-3 or TRBV12-4 to TRBJ2-5; no definite D call. The CDR3 consists of 13 residues. Trimming shortened V by 2 bases and J by 2 bases, and 6 bases separated the two germline ends.

In this sample, this clonotype turned up a few times. CDR3 sequence (DNA): TGTGCCAGCAGCTTAGGGATAGGTCAGCCCCAGCATTTT. Residues: CASSLGIGQPQHF. The chain combines TRBV7-9 with TRBJ1-5, with D hard to call. This CDR3 has 13 amino acids. Germline loops: CDR1 SEHNR, CDR2 FQNEAQ (reference sequence). Trimming cost V 1 base and J 6 bases, with 7 bases left between them.